This T cell receptor beta chain was documented in a study of cytomegalovirus exposure and HLA in healthy donors. Overall study: Previous work identified roughly 120 million unique TCR beta sequences from about 179 million T cells. Study findings and constraints: It was fewer than 200 TCR beta chains that were listed as cytomegalovirus-associated.

V was pared by 6 bases and J by 8 bases, with 7 bases of the junction left unmatched. Germline CDR1 is ENHRY and CDR2 is SYGVKD. The CDR3 has 14 residues. Use of 60 Vbeta and 13 Jbeta primers characterized the PCR. Original methodology: Counted up in a later analysis, unique TCR beta chains came to some 72 million, with around 12 million shared. Repertoires were generated with immunoSEQ multiplex PCR, while TCRdb's copy carries only in-frame clones and drops some. From that table come the V and J calls and clone size; the DNA was used to work out D and trimming. The sample yields 150,000 to 200,000 clones, around nine tenths seen once. A note on this clone: Its matching antigen is unknown.

This chain links TRBV10-3 with TRBJ2-1; 10 bases are shared with TRBD2. Sequenced sample: PBMCs. The sequence derives from a woman younger than 30 in good health and CMV-seronegative. In nucleotides, the CDR3 is TGTGCCATCAGGGAGACTAGCGGGTGGCATGAGCAGTTCTTC. Its protein is CAIRETSGWHEQFF.